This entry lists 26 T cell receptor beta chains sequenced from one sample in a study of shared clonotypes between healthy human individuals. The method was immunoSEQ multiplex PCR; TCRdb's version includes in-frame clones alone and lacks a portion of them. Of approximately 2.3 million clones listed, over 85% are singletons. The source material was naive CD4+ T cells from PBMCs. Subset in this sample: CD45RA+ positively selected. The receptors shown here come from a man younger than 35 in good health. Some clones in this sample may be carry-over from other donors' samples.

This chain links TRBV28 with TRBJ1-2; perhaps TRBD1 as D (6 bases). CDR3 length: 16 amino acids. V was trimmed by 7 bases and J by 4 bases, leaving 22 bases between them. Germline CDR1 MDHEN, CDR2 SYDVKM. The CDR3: CASTGGSTLLIYGYTF. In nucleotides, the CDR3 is TGTGCCAGCACCGGGGGCAGTACTCTTTTAATCTATGGCTACACCTTC.

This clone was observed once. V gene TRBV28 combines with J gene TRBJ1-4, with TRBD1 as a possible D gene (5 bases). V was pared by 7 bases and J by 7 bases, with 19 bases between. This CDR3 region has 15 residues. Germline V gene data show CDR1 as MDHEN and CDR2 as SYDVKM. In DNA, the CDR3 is TGTGCCAGCATCTCGACCCGAGGGGCGGGTGAAAAACTGTTTTTT. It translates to CASISTRGAGEKLFF.

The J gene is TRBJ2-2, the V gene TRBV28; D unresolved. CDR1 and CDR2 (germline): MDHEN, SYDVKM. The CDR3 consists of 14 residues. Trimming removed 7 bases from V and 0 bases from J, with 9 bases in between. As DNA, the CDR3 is TGTGCCAGCACCACCCGGGCGAACACCGGGGAGCTGTTTTTT. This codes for CASTTRANTGELFF.

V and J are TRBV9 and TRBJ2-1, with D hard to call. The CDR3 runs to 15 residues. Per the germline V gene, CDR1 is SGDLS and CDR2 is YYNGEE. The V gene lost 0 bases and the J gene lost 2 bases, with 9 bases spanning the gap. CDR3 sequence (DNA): TGTGCCAGCAGCGTAGGACCTCTGCCCTACAATGAGCAGTTCTTC. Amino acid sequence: CASSVGPLPYNEQFF. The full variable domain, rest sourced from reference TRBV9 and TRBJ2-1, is DSGVTQTPKHLITATGQRVTLRCSPRSGDLSVYWYQQSLDQGLQFLIQYYNGEERAKGNILERFSAQQFPDLHSELNLSSLELGDSALYFCASSVGPLPYNEQFFGPGTRLTVL.

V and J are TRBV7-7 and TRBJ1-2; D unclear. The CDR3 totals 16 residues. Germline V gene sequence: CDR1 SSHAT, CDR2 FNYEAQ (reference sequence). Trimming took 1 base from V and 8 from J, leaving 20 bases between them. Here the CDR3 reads CASSLGPPGAGVGYTF. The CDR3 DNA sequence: TGTGCCAGCAGCTTAGGCCCGCCTGGTGCCGGGGTCGGCTACACCTTC. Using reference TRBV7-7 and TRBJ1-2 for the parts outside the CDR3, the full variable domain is GAGVSQSPRYKVTKRGQDVTLRCDPISSHATLYWYQQALGQGPEFLTYFNYEAQPDKSGLPSDRFSAERPEGSISTLTIQRTEQRDSAMYRCASSLGPPGAGVGYTFGSGTRLTVV.

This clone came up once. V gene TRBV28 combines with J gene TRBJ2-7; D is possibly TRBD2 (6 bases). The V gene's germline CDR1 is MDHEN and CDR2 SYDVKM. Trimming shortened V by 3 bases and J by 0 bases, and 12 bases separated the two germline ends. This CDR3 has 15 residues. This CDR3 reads CASSLLARPSYEQYF. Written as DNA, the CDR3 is TGTGCCAGCAGTTTGCTAGCGCGCCCCTCCTACGAGCAGTACTTC.

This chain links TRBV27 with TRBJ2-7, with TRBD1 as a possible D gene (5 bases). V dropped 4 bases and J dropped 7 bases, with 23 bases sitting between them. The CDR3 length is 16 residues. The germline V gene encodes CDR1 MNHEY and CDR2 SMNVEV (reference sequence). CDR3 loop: CASSYRPPQVLMEQYF. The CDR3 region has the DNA TGTGCCAGCAGTTACCGACCCCCACAGGTCCTAATGGAGCAGTACTTC.

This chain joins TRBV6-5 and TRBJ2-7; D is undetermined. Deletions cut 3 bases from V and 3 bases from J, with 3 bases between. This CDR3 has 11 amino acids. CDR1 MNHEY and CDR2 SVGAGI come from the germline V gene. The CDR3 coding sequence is TGTGCCAGCAGTTATAACTACGAGCAGTACTTC. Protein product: CASSYNYEQYF.

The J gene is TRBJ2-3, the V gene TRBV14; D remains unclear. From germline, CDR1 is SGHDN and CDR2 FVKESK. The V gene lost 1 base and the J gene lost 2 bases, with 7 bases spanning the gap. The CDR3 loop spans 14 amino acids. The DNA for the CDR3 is TGTGCCAGCAGCCAAGGGGAAGTCACAGATACGCAGTATTTT. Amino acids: CASSQGEVTDTQYF. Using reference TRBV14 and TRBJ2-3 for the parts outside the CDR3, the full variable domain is EAGVTQFPSHSVIEKGQTVTLRCDPISGHDNLYWYRRVMGKEIKFLLHFVKESKQDESGMPNNRFLAERTGGTYSTLKVQPAELEDSGVYFCASSQGEVTDTQYFGPGTRLTVL.

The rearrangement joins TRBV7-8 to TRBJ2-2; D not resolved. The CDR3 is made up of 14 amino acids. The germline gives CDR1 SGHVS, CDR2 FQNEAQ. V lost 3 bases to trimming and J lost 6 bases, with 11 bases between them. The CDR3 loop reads CASSFSNWAGELFF. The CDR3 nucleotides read TGTGCCAGCAGCTTTTCTAATTGGGCCGGGGAGCTGTTTTTT.

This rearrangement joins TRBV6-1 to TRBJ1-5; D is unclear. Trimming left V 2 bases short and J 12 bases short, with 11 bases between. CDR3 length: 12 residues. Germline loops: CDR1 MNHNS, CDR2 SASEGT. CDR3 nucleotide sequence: TGTGCCAGCAGTGAATGGTCCCCCATCCAGCATTTT. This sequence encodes CASSEWSPIQHF.

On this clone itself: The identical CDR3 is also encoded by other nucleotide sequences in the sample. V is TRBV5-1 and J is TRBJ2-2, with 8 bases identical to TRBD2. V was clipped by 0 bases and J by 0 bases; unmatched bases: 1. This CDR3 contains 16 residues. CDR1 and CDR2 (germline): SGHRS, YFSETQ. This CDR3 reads CASSLALAANTGELFF. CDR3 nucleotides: TGCGCCAGCAGCTTGGCACTAGCGGCGAACACCGGGGAGCTGTTTTTT.

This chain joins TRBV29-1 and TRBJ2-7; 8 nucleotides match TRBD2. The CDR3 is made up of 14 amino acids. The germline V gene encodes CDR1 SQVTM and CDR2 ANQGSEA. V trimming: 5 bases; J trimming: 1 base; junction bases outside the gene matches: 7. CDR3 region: CSVSGRARSYEQYF. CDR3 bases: TGCAGCGTTTCCGGGAGGGCAAGGTCCTACGAGCAGTACTTC.

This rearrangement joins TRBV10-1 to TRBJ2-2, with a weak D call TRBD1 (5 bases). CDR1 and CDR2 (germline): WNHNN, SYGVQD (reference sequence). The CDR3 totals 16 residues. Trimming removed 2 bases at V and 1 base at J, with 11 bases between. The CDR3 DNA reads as TGCGCCAGCAGTGAGGCAAGGGGCCGGAACACCGGGGAGCTGTTTTTT. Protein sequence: CASSEARGRNTGELFF.

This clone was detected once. The CDR3 region has the DNA TGTGCCAGCAGTCTTTCAGGGGGGCGGAACGAGCAGTACTTC. Translating it yields CASSLSGGRNEQYF. The V call is TRBV27, the J call TRBJ2-7; D is perhaps TRBD1 (7 bases). The V and J ends lost 5 bases and 5 bases respectively, with 16 bases between them. Germline V lookup: CDR1 MNHEY, CDR2 SMNVEV (reference sequence). This CDR3 spans 14 amino acids.

This chain's CDR3 is CASSLSGHNSYEQYF. CDR3 coding DNA: TGTGCCAGCAGTTTATCGGGACACAACTCCTACGAGCAGTACTTC. This rearrangement joins TRBV27 to TRBJ2-7, with D possibly matching TRBD1 (6 bases). The length of the CDR3 is 15 residues. Germline CDR1 is MNHEY and CDR2 is SMNVEV (reference sequence). Trimming shortened V by 0 bases and J by 0 bases, and 9 bases separated the two germline ends.

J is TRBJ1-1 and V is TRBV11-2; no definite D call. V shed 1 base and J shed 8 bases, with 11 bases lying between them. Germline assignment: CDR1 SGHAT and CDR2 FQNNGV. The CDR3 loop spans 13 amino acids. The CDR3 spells CASSLGLKGEAFF. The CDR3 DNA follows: TGTGCCAGCAGCTTAGGACTCAAAGGGGAAGCTTTCTTT.

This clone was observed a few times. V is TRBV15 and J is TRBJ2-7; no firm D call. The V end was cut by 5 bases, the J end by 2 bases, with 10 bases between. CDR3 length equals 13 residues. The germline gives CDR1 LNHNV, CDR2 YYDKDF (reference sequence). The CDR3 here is CATSALITYEQYF. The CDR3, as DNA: TGTGCCACCAGCGCCCTAATCACCTACGAGCAGTACTTC.

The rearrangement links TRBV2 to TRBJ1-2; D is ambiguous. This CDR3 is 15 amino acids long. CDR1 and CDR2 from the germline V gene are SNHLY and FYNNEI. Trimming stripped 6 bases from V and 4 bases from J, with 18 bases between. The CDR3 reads CASRSGAIPTYGYTF. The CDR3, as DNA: TGTGCCAGCAGGTCGGGAGCGATCCCTACCTATGGCTACACCTTC.

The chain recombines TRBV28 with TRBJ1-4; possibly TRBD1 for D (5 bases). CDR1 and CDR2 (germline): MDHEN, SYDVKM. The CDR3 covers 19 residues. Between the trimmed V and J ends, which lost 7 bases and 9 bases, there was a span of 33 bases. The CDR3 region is CASNPGGAGGANTWKKLFF. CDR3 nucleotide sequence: TGTGCCAGCAACCCCGGTGGGGCGGGAGGGGCAAATACCTGGAAAAAACTGTTTTTT.

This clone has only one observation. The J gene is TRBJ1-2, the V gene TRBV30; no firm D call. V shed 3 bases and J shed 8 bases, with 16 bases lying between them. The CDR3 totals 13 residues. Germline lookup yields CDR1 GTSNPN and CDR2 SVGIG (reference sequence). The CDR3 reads CAWSVRAPHGYTF. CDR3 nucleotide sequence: TGTGCCTGGAGCGTGCGGGCACCCCACGGCTACACCTTC.

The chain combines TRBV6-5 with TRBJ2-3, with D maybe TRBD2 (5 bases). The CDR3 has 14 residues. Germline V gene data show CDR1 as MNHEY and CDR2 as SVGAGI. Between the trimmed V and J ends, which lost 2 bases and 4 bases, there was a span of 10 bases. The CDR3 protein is CASSYRLASDTQYF. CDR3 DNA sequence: TGTGCCAGCAGTTACCGGCTAGCTTCAGATACGCAGTATTTT.

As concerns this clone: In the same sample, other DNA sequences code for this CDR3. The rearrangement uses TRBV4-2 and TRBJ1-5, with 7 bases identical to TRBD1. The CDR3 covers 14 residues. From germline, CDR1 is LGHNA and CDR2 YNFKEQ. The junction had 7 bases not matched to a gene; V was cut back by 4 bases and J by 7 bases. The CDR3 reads CASSPRQGDQPQHF. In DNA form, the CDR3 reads TGTGCCAGCAGCCCAAGACAGGGTGACCAGCCCCAGCATTTT.

The chain's CDR3 is CASSHEGQGGEKLFF. CDR3 nucleotides: TGCGCCAGCAGCCATGAAGGACAGGGAGGGGAAAAACTGTTTTTT. The J gene is TRBJ1-4, the V gene TRBV5-1; TRBD1 matches 8 bases. Germline V CDR1 and CDR2: SGHRS, YFSETQ. V shed 4 bases and J 8 bases; nucleotides not matched to a gene: 10. This CDR3 has 15 residues.

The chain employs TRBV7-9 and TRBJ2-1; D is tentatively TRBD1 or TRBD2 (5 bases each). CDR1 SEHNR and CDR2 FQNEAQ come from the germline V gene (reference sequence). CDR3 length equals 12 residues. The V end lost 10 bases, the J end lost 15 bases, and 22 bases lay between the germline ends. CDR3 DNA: TGTGCCACTCACTCAGGACCGGGACGCGGGTTCTTC. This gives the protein CATHSGPGRGFF. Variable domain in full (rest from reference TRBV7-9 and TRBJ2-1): DTGVSQNPRHKITKRGQNVTFRCDPISEHNRLYWYRQTLGQGPEFLTYFQNEAQLEKSRLLSDRFSAERPKGSFSTLEIQRTEQGDSAMYLCATHSGPGRGFFGPGTRLTVL.

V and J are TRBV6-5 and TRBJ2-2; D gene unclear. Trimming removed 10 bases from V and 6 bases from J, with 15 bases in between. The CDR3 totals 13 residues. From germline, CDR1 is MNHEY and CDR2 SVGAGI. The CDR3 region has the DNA TGTGCCACCAAATCGTCGCCCTCCGGGGAGCTGTTTTTT. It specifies CATKSSPSGELFF.